Listed here are 20 T cell receptor beta chains from one sample, sequenced in a study of technical replicates of blood from a handful of donors. Profiling relied on immunoSEQ multiplex PCR, and the TCRdb table lists in-frame clones only, not all of them. The sample carries just over 80,000 clones, about 95% recorded once. Sequencing was done on a sample of T cells isolated from PBMCs. The receptors here all came from a human donor in good health.

This chain joins TRBV27 and TRBJ1-1; D remains unclear. Germline CDR1 is MNHEY and CDR2 is SMNVEV (reference sequence). The CDR3 has 13 residues. The V end lost 5 bases, the J end lost 0 bases, and 7 bases lay between the germline ends. CDR3 DNA: TGTGCCAGCAGTATTACAGTGAACACTGAAGCTTTCTTT. Protein: CASSITVNTEAFF.

The CDR3 DNA reads as TGTGCCAGCAGTTACGTGGCCGGGGAAGGACCCCAGCATTTT. Translated: CASSYVAGEGPQHF. The V and J genes are TRBV6-6 and TRBJ1-5, with D unresolved. V shed 2 bases and J shed 10 bases, with 15 bases lying between them. Germline V gives CDR1 MNHNY, CDR2 SVGAGI (reference sequence). This CDR3 has 14 amino acids.

A single count supports this clone. The chain links TRBV7-2 to TRBJ1-2; D perhaps matches TRBD1 (6 bases). V was cut by 1 base and J by 4 bases, with 10 bases left in between. From germline, CDR1 is SGHTA and CDR2 FQGNSA. The CDR3 is 14 amino acids. The CDR3 sequence is CASSLGQALYGYTF. CDR3 DNA: TGTGCCAGCAGCTTAGGACAGGCCCTCTATGGCTACACCTTC.

This chain joins TRBV9 and TRBJ2-2, with 10 positions matching TRBD2. There are 14 residues in the CDR3. The germline gives CDR1 SGDLS, CDR2 YYNGEE. V lost 3 bases, J lost 4 bases, and 0 bases stayed unmatched. This CDR3 is CASSGLAGTGELFF. The CDR3 bases are TGTGCCAGCAGCGGACTAGCGGGCACCGGGGAGCTGTTTTTT.

The V gene is TRBV4-1, the J gene TRBJ2-1; no reliable D call. V shed 0 bases and J shed 2 bases, with 8 bases lying between them. The CDR3 runs to 15 residues. Germline V gene data show CDR1 as MGHRA and CDR2 as YSYEKL. CDR3 region: CASSQETVPYNEQFF. Here the CDR3 DNA reads TGCGCCAGCAGCCAAGAGACTGTTCCCTACAATGAGCAGTTCTTC.

This clone was picked up one time. The chain employs TRBV15 and TRBJ2-1; D gene uncertain. This CDR3 has 11 residues. Looked up from germline, CDR1 is LNHNV and CDR2 is YYDKDF (reference sequence). The germline V and J ends were trimmed by 1 base and 9 bases, with 4 bases remaining between them. CDR3: CATSRVGEQFF. For the CDR3, the DNA is TGTGCCACCAGCAGAGTCGGTGAGCAGTTCTTC.

This clone has just one count. V gene TRBV27 combines with J gene TRBJ1-2; D remains unclear. Per germline, CDR1 MNHEY and CDR2 SMNVEV (reference sequence). The CDR3 is 13 residues long. Trimming cost V 3 bases and J 1 base, with 6 bases left between them. The CDR3 DNA is TGTGCCAGCAGTTTTGGCTTTAACTATGGCTACACCTTC. Its translation: CASSFGFNYGYTF.

The chain has TRBV5-1 and TRBJ1-2, with 7 bases fitting TRBD1. CDR3 length: 14 residues. The germline V gene has CDR1 SGHRS and CDR2 YFSETQ. The ends lost 6 bases at V and 4 bases at J; junction bases unmatched: 9. In DNA form, the CDR3 reads TGCGCCAGCAACCTCGGGACAGTGCTCTATGGCTACACCTTC. It codes for CASNLGTVLYGYTF.

This clone appeared once. The V and J genes are TRBV6-1 and TRBJ2-2; 7 bases line up with TRBD1. V gave up 1 base and J gave up 1 base; unmatched junction bases: 12. The CDR3 consists of 19 residues. Germline V gene sequence: CDR1 MNHNS, CDR2 SASEGT. The CDR3 DNA sequence: TGTGCCAGCAGTGAAGGAAAGTGGGTTAGGACAGGGAACACCGGGGAGCTGTTTTTT. The encoded protein is CASSEGKWVRTGNTGELFF.

V usage is TRBV6-5 and J usage is TRBJ2-1; D may be TRBD2 (5 bases). The length of the CDR3 is 12 residues. V was cut by 5 bases and J by 11 bases, with 13 bases left in between. Germline V gives CDR1 MNHEY, CDR2 SVGAGI. The CDR3 spells CASSPNAGKQFF. The CDR3 region has the DNA TGTGCCAGCAGTCCAAACGCGGGCAAGCAGTTCTTC.

This rearrangement joins TRBV2 to TRBJ2-7; D is unclear. Germline V gene data show CDR1 as SNHLY and CDR2 as FYNNEI. The V end lost 3 bases, the J end lost 2 bases, and 8 bases lay between the germline ends. This CDR3 contains 13 residues. The CDR3 sequence: CASSDRRAYEQYF. The CDR3 nucleotides are TGTGCCAGCAGTGACCGGAGAGCCTACGAGCAGTACTTC.

This rearrangement joins TRBV2 to TRBJ1-2; 7 nucleotides align to TRBD1. V shed 8 bases and J 4 bases; nucleotides not matched to a gene: 7. CDR3 length equals 13 residues. Germline loops: CDR1 SNHLY, CDR2 FYNNEI. CDR3 region: CASHDRESYGYTF. The CDR3 DNA reads TGTGCCAGCCATGACAGGGAAAGCTATGGCTACACCTTC.

This sequence joins TRBV6-5 and TRBJ2-1, with 10 bases lining up with TRBD1. Germline V lookup: CDR1 MNHEY, CDR2 SVGAGI. The V gene end was trimmed by 3 bases and the J gene end by 8 bases; junction bases not matched to a gene: 4. The CDR3 covers 14 residues. CDR3 amino acids: CASSYGGTGDEQFF. The CDR3 nucleotides read TGTGCCAGCAGTTATGGGGGGACAGGGGATGAGCAGTTCTTC.

This clone has a single count. The rearrangement uses TRBV7-6 and TRBJ1-2; maybe TRBD1 (6 bases). Trimming left V 4 bases short and J 6 bases short, with 18 bases between. CDR1 is SGHVS and CDR2 is FNYEAQ in the germline V gene. The CDR3 extends over 15 amino acids. Here the CDR3 reads CASSSSATGLDGYTF. CDR3 DNA sequence: TGTGCCAGCAGCTCCTCGGCCACAGGGCTGGATGGCTACACCTTC.

This chain joins TRBV10-2 and TRBJ2-7; 9 bases agree with TRBD1. The V and J ends lost 0 bases and 1 base, in that order; junction bases with no gene match: 13. The CDR3 sequence is 19 residues long. Germline V CDR1 and CDR2: WSHSY, SAAADI. CDR3 sequence reads: CASSESLTGGLWGSYEQYF. The CDR3 DNA follows: TGCGCCAGCAGTGAGTCGTTAACAGGGGGCCTTTGGGGGTCCTACGAGCAGTACTTC.

The rearrangement uses TRBV4-3 and TRBJ2-1; 9 bases match TRBD2. The CDR3 length is 15 residues. Trimming at V came to 3 bases and at J to 4 bases, leaving 4 bases not matched to a gene. CDR1 and CDR2 from the germline V gene are LGHNA and YSLEER. Here the CDR3 reads CASSHSGGPYNEQFF. The CDR3 DNA sequence: TGCGCCAGCAGCCATAGCGGGGGCCCTTACAATGAGCAGTTCTTC.

The genes are TRBV19 and TRBJ1-5, with D tentatively TRBD1 (5 bases). Per germline, CDR1 LNHDA and CDR2 SQIVND (reference sequence). V lost 7 bases and J 0 bases, leaving 10 bases between the germline ends. The CDR3 spans 14 residues. The CDR3, as DNA: TGTGCCAGTAACAGGCAGGGTAGCAATCAGCCCCAGCATTTT. Encoded protein: CASNRQGSNQPQHF.

This chain uses TRBV30 with TRBJ2-7; 7 nucleotides align to TRBD2. J was trimmed by 4 bases and V by 2 bases; bases with no gene match: 2. CDR1 is GTSNPN and CDR2 is SVGIG in the germline V gene (reference sequence). CDR3 length: 12 residues. The CDR3 coding sequence is TGTGCCTGGAGTTGGGGAGGGTACGAGCAGTACTTC. The encoded protein is CAWSWGGYEQYF. The full variable domain, in which reference TRBV30 and TRBJ2-7 provide the parts outside the CDR3, is SQTIHQWPATLVQPVGSPLSLECTVEGTSNPNLYWYRQAAGRGLQLLFYSVGIGQISSEVPQNLSASRPQDRQFILSSKKLLLSDSGFYLCAWSWGGYEQYFGPGTRLTVT.

The chain carries TRBV10-3 and TRBJ1-5; D is perhaps TRBD1 (5 bases). Deletions cut 6 bases from V and 3 bases from J, with 9 bases between. Per the germline V gene, CDR1 is ENHRY and CDR2 is SYGVKD. The CDR3 has 13 amino acids. The CDR3 DNA is TGTGCCATCAGCCGGGGGGACAATCAGCCCCAGCATTTT. It specifies CAISRGDNQPQHF.

The CDR3: CASTVLSLNEQFF. The CDR3, as DNA: TGTGCCAGCACCGTTCTCTCTTTGAATGAGCAGTTCTTC. The chain is built from TRBV27 and TRBJ2-1; D ambiguous. Germline loops: CDR1 MNHEY, CDR2 SMNVEV (reference sequence). The CDR3 totals 13 residues. V gave up 7 bases and J gave up 7 bases, with 14 bases separating them.